These T cell receptor beta chains were read from a single sample in a study of CD8 T cells in ankylosing spondylitis. TCRdb independently ran MiXCR on the 5' RACE reads; one entry per CDR3 protein. The data show about 240,000 distinct CDR3 sequences, 20% to 30% seen once. What was sequenced was blood, either unsorted or a sorted T cell fraction (not recorded which). The receptors stem from a male donor with ankylosing spondylitis or in good health (not recorded which). The CDR3 runs from the conserved cysteine through the conserved F or W. The D gene is left open where the match is weak. A row's size may be missing; if present it is once, few, many or a size class.

size,J,V,D,CDR3,DNA
few,TRBJ2-4,TRBV11-2,NA,CASSSWSENIQYF,TGTGCCAGCAGCTCGTGGAGCGAGAACATTCAGTACTTC
many,TRBJ1-1,TRBV7-9,TRBD1,CASSPGQGRLNTEAFF,TGTGCCAGCAGCCCAGGACAGGGGAGGTTGAACACTGAAGCTTTCTTT
many,TRBJ2-1,TRBV29-1,NA,CSVLPGDNEQFF,TGCAGCGTTCTCCCCGGGGACAATGAGCAGTTCTTC
many,TRBJ1-1,TRBV29-1,NA,CSVEVGTSSIAFF,TGCAGCGTTGAAGTCGGGACATCATCGATTGCTTTCTTT
NA,TRBJ2-6,TRBV6-1,NA,CASRTFSGANVLTF,TGTGCCAGCAGGACCTTCTCTGGGGCCAACGTCCTGACTTTC
NA,TRBJ2-5,TRBV20-1,NA,CSAPPEGAGETQYF,TGCAGTGCTCCCCCGGAGGGGGCGGGGGAGACCCAGTACTTC
many,TRBJ2-2,TRBV3-1,TRBD1,CASSSSTGGTGELFF,TGTGCCAGCAGCTCATCGACAGGGGGAACCGGGGAGCTGTTTTTT
NA,TRBJ2-6,TRBV6-1,TRBD1,CASSRSGTGNSGANVLTF,TGTGCCAGCAGTCGATCCGGGACAGGGAACTCTGGGGCCAACGTCCTGACTTTC
NA,TRBJ2-6,TRBV5-5,NA,CASSDTGANVLTF,TGTGCCAGCAGCGACACTGGGGCCAACGTCCTGACTTTC
many,TRBJ2-1,TRBV29-1,NA,CSVQGGEQFF,TGCAGCGTACAGGGTGGTGAGCAGTTCTTC
NA,TRBJ2-7,TRBV2,NA,CASSEQGIPYEQYF,TGTGCCAGCAGTGAACAGGGAATCCCTTACGAGCAGTACTTC
many,TRBJ1-6,TRBV20-1,NA,CSARDTTYNSPLHF,TGCAGTGCTCGCGACACCACCTATAATTCACCCCTCCACTTT
NA,TRBJ2-3,TRBV27,NA,CASSLAREADTQYF,TGTGCCAGCAGTTTGGCCAGGGAGGCAGATACGCAGTATTTT
NA,TRBJ1-5,TRBV5-5,NA,CASSDLSYQPQHF,TGTGCCAGCAGCGACTTGAGCTATCAGCCCCAGCATTTT
NA,TRBJ2-3,TRBV20-1,NA,CSQGGGGNADTQYF,TGCTCCCAAGGGGGCGGGGGTAACGCAGATACGCAGTATTTT
once,TRBJ2-1,TRBV11-1,NA,CASRVSVKGVGEQFF,TGTGCCAGCAGGGTCTCCGTTAAGGGGGTCGGTGAGCAGTTCTTC
NA,TRBJ2-2,TRBV6-5,NA,CASSYSQGLTGELFF,TGTGCCAGCAGTTACTCTCAGGGGCTAACCGGGGAGCTGTTTTTT
many,TRBJ1-3,TRBV20-1,TRBD1,CSARGTGSEGTIYF,TGCAGTGCTAGAGGGACAGGGAGTGAGGGCACCATATATTTT
many,TRBJ2-1,TRBV29-1,TRBD2,CSVRTTSGEQFF,TGCAGCGTTCGAACGACTAGCGGTGAGCAGTTCTTC
NA,TRBJ1-2,TRBV2,NA,CASSATGGYTF,TGTGCCAGCAGTGCGACTGGCGGCTACACCTTC
many,TRBJ1-5,TRBV12-3/TRBV12-4,TRBD1,CASSLGRGQGDGQPQHF,TGTGCCAGCAGTTTAGGGAGGGGGCAGGGGGATGGTCAGCCCCAGCATTTT
NA,TRBJ2-1,TRBV4-2,TRBD1,CAISPGRDSFYNEQFF,TGTGCCATCAGCCCCGGCCGGGACAGTTTTTACAATGAGCAGTTCTTC
NA,TRBJ2-1,TRBV29-1,TRBD2,CSVAPSGGREQFF,TGCAGCGTTGCGCCTAGCGGGGGCAGGGAGCAGTTCTTC
few,TRBJ2-1,TRBV7-2,NA,CASSITGTLSYNEQFF,TGTGCCAGCAGCATAACCGGGACTCTCTCCTACAATGAGCAGTTCTTC
many,TRBJ2-7,TRBV5-1,NA,CASSFYSGLEQYF,TGCGCCAGCAGCTTCTACAGCGGCCTCGAGCAGTACTTC
few,TRBJ2-7,TRBV5-5,TRBD1,CASSLDYQDRGLEQYF,TGTGCCAGCAGCTTGGACTATCAGGACAGGGGGCTCGAGCAGTACTTC
many,TRBJ2-1,TRBV12-3/TRBV12-4,TRBD2,CASSQGLAGTLYNEQFF,TGTGCCAGCAGTCAGGGACTAGCGGGGACACTTTACAATGAGCAGTTCTTC